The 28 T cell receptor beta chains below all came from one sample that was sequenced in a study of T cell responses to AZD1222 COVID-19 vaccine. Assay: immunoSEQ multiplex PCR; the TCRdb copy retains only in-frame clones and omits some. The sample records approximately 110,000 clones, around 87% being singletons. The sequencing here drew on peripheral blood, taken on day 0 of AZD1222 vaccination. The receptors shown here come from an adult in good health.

CDR3 nucleotides: TGTGCCAGCAGCTTTCCATCAGGAGTCTATGGCTACACCTTC. Translating gives CASSFPSGVYGYTF. The rearrangement joins TRBV5-8 to TRBJ1-2; no clear D gene. The CDR3 has 14 amino acids. The V end lost 2 bases, the J end lost 4 bases, and 12 bases lay between the germline ends. CDR1 SGHTS and CDR2 YDEGEE come from the germline V gene.

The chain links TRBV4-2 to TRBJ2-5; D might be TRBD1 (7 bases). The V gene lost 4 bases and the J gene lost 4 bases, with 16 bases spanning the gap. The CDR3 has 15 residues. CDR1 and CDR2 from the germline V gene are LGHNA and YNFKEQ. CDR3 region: CASSPSTGRGETQYF. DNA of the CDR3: TGTGCCAGCAGCCCCTCGACAGGGCGGGGAGAGACCCAGTACTTC.

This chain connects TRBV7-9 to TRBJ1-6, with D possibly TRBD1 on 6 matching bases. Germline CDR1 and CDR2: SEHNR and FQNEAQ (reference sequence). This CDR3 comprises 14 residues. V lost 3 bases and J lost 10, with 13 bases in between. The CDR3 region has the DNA TGTGCCAGCAGCTTGACAACCCAGGGGTCACCCCTCCACTTT. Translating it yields CASSLTTQGSPLHF. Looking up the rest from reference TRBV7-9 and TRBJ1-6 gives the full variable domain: DTGVSQNPRHKITKRGQNVTFRCDPISEHNRLYWYRQTLGQGPEFLTYFQNEAQLEKSRLLSDRFSAERPKGSFSTLEIQRTEQGDSAMYLCASSLTTQGSPLHFGNGTRLTVT.

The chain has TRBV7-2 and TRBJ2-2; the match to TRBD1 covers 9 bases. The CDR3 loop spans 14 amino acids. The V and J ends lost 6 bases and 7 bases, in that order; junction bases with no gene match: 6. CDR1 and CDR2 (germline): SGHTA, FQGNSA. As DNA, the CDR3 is TGTGCCAGCAGTCGGGACAGGGTGCTCGGGGAGCTGTTTTTT. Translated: CASSRDRVLGELFF.

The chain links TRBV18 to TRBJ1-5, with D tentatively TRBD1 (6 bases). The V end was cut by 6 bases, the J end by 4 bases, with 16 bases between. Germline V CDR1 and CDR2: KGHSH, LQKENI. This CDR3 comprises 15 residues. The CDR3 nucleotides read TGTGCCAGCTCCGGTTATAGGGGGTGGAATCAGCCCCAGCATTTT. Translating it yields CASSGYRGWNQPQHF.

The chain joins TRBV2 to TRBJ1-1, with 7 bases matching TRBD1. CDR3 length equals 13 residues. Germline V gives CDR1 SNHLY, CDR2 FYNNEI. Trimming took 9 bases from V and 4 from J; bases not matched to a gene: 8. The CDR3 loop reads CASQTGFGTEAFF. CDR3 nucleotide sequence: TGTGCCAGTCAGACAGGGTTTGGCACTGAAGCTTTCTTT.

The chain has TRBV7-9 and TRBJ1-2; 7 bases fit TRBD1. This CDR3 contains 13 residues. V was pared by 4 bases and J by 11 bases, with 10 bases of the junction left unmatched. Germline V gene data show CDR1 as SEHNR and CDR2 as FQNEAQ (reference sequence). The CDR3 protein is CASSSQGGRSYTF. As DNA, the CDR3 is TGTGCCAGCAGCTCTCAAGGGGGCCGTTCATACACCTTC.

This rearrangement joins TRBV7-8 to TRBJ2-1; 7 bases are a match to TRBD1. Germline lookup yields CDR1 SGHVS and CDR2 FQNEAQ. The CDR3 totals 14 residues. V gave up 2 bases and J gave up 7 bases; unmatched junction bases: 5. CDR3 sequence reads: CASSLLTGVNEQFF. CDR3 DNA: TGTGCCAGCAGCTTATTAACAGGGGTTAATGAGCAGTTCTTC.

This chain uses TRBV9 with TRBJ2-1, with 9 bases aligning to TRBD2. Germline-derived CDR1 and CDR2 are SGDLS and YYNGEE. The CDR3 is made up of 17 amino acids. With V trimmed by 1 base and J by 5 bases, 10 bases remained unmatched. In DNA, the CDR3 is TGTGCCAGCAGCGTACGCCCGACTAGCGGTGACGACAATGAGCAGTTCTTC. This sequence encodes CASSVRPTSGDDNEQFF.

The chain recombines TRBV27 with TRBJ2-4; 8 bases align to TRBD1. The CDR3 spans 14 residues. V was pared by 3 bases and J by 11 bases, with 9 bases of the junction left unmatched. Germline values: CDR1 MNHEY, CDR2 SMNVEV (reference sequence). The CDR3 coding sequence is TGTGCCAGCAGTTTCACGACAGGGGCTAGCGTTCAGTACTTC. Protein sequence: CASSFTTGASVQYF.

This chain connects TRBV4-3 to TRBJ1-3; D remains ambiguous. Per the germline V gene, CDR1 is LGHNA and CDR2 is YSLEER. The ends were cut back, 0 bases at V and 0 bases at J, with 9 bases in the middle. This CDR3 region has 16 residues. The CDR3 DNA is TGCGCCAGCAGCCAAGATCCACAGTCCTCTGGAAACACCATATATTTT. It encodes CASSQDPQSSGNTIYF.

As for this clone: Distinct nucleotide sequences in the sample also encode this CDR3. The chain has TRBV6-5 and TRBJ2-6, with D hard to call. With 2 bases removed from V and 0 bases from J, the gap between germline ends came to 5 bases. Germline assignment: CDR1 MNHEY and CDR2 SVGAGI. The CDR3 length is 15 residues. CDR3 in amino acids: CASSYGSSGANVLTF. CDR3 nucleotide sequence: TGTGCCAGCAGTTACGGTAGCTCTGGGGCCAACGTCCTGACTTTC.

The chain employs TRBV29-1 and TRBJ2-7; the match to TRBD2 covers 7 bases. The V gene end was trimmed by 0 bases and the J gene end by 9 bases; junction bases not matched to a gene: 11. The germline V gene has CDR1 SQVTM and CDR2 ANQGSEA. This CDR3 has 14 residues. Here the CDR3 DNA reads TGCAGCGTTGAAGATGGGGGGGGACCTCCCGGGCAGTACTTC. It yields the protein CSVEDGGGPPGQYF.

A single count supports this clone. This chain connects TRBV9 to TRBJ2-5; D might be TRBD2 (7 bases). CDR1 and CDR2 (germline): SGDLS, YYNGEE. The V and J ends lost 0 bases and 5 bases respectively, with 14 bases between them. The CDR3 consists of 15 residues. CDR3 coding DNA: TGTGCCAGCAGCGTAGATCGGGGGGCATGGGAGACCCAGTACTTC. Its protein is CASSVDRGAWETQYF.

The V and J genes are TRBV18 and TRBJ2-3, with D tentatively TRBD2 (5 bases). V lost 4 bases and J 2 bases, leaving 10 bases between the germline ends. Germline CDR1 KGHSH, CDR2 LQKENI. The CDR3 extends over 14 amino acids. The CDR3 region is CASSLDSHTDTQYF. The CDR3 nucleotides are TGTGCCAGCTCACTGGACTCCCACACAGATACGCAGTATTTT.

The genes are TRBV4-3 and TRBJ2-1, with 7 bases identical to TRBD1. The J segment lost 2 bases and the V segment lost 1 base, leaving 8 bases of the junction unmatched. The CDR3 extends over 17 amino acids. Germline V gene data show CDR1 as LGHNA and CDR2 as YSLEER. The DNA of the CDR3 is TGCGCCAGCAGCCAAGGCCCTACAGGGGAAACCTACAATGAGCAGTTCTTC. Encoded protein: CASSQGPTGETYNEQFF.

The CDR3 is CASSQFQGNTEAFF. The CDR3 nucleotides are TGTGCCAGCAGCCAATTCCAAGGGAACACTGAAGCTTTCTTT. The V and J genes are TRBV3-1 (or the pseudogene TRBV3-2) and TRBJ1-1; D is unresolved. Looked up from germline, CDR1 is LGHDT and CDR2 is YNNKEL (reference sequence). CDR3 length equals 14 residues. Trimming pared 2 bases from V and 1 base from J, leaving 8 bases between.

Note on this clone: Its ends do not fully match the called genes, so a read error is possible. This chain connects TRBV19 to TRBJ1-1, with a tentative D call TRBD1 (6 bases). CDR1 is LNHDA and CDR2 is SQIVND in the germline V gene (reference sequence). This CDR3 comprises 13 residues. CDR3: CASSFGTYTEAFF. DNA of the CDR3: TGTGCCAGTAGTTTCGGGACATACACCGAAGCTTTCTTT.

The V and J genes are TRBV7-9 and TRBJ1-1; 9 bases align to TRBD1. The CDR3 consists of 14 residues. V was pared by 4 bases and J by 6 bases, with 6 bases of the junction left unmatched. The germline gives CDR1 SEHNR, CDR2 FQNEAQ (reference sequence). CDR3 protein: CASSSGTGTPEAFF. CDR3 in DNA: TGTGCCAGCAGCTCCGGGACAGGGACTCCTGAAGCTTTCTTT.

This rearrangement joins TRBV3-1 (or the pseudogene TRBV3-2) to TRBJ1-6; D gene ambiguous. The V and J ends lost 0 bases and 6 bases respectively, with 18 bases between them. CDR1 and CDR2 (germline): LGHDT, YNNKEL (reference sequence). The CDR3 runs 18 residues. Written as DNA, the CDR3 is TGTGCCAGCAGCCAAGACCGACCGCGTCAAAGACTTAATTCACCCCTCCACTTT. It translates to CASSQDRPRQRLNSPLHF.

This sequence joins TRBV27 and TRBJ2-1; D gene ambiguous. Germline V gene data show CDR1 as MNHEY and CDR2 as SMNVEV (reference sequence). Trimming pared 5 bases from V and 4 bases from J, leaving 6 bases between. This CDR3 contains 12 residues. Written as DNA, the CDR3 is TGTGCCAGCAGTATCCCATACAATGAGCAGTTCTTC. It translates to CASSIPYNEQFF.

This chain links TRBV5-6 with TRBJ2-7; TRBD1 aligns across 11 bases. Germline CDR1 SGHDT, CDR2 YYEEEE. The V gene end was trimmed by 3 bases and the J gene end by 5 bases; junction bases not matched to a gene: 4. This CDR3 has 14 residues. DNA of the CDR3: TGTGCCAGCAGCTCGGGGACAGGGGGAAACGAGCAGTACTTC. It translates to CASSSGTGGNEQYF.

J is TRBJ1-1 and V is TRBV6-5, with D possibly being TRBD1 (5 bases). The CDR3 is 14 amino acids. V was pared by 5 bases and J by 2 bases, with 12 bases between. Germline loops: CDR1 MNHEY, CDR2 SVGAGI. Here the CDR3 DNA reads TGTGCCAGCAGTCTACAGGTCGATAACACTGAAGCTTTCTTT. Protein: CASSLQVDNTEAFF.

The CDR3 reads CASSPFRDRVDYGYTF. The CDR3 DNA follows: TGTGCCAGCTCACCATTTCGGGACAGGGTTGACTATGGCTACACCTTC. The chain links TRBV18 to TRBJ1-2; 9 nucleotides align to TRBD1. Trimming cost V 2 bases and J 3 bases; bases outside gene matches: 7. The CDR3 has 16 amino acids. Germline loops: CDR1 KGHSH, CDR2 LQKENI.

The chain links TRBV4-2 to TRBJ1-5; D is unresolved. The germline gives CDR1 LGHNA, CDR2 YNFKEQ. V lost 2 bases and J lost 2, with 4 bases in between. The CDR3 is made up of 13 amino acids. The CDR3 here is CASSQNGNQPQHF. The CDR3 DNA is TGTGCCAGCAGCCAAAACGGCAATCAGCCCCAGCATTTT.

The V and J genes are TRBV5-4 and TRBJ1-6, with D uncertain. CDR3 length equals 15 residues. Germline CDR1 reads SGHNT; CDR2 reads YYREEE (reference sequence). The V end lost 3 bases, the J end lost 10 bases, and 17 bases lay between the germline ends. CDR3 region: CASSSSGTKVSPLHF. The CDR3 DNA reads TGTGCCAGCAGCTCGAGTGGTACTAAGGTGTCACCCCTCCACTTT.

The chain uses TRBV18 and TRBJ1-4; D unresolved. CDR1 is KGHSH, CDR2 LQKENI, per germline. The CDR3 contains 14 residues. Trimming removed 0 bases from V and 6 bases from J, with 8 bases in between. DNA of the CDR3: TGTGCCAGCTCACCACCAGGGTCCTATGAAAAACTGTTTTTT. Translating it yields CASSPPGSYEKLFF.

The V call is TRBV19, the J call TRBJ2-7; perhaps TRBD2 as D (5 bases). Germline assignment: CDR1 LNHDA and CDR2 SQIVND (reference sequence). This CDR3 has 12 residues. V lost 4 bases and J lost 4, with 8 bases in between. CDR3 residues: CASSTGGYEQYF. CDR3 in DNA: TGTGCCAGTAGTACCGGAGGTTACGAGCAGTACTTC. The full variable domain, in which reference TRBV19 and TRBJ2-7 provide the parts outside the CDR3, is DGGITQSPKYLFRKEGQNVTLSCEQNLNHDAMYWYRQDPGQGLRLIYYSQIVNDFQKGDIAEGYSVSREKKESFPLTVTSAQKNPTAFYLCASSTGGYEQYFGPGTRLTVT.